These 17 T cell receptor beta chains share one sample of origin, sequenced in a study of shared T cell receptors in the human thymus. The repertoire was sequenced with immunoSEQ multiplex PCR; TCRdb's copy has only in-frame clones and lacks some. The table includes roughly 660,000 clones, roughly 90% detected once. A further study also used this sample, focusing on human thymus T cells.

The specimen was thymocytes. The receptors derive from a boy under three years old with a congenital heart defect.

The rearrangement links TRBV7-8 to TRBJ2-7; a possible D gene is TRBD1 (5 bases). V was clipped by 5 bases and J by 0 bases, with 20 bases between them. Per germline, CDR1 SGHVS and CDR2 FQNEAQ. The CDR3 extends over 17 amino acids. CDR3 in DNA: TGTGCCAGCAGCGCAACTACAGGCCCCCGCAGCTCCTACGAGCAGTACTTC. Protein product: CASSATTGPRSSYEQYF.

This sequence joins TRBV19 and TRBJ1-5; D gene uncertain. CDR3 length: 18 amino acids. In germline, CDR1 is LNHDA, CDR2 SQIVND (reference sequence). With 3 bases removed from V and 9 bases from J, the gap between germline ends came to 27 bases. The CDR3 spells CASSMSTVRDGNHLPQHF. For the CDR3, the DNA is TGTGCCAGTAGTATGTCTACAGTGCGGGATGGCAATCATTTGCCCCAGCATTTT.

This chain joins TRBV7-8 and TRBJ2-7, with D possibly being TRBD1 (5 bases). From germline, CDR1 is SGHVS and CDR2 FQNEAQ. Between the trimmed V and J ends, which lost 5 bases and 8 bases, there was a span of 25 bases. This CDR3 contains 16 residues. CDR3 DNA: TGTGCCAGCAGCCCGGTAGGGGCGTCGGTTCGTTACAAGCAGTACTTC. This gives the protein CASSPVGASVRYKQYF.

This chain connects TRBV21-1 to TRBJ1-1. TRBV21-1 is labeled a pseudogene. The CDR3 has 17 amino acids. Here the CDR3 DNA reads TGTGCCGGACTCGTGTTTTGGCGGGGGCTAGCGAACACTGAAGCTTTCTTT. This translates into CAGLVFWRGLANTEAFF.

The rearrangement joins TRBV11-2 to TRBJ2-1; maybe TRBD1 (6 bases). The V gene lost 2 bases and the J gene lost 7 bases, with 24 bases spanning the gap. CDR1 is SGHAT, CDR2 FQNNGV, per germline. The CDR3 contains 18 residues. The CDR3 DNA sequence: TGTGCCAGCAGCTTAAGGCGAAGGACAGAGCGTATCCCGAATGAGCAGTTCTTC. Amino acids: CASSLRRRTERIPNEQFF.

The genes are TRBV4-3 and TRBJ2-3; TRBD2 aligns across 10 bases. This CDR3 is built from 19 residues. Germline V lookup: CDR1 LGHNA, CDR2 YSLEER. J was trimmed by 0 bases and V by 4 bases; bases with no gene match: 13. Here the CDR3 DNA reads TGCGCCAGCAGCCCAACGGAGCGGGAGGGAAATCCTAGCACAGATACGCAGTATTTT. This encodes CASSPTEREGNPSTDTQYF.

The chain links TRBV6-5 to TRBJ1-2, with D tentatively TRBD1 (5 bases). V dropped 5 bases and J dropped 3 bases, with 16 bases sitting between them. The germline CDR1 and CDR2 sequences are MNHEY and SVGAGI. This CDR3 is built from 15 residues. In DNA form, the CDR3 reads TGTGCCAGCAGTCCATGGACCGGGGGGGACTATGGCTACACCTTC. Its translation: CASSPWTGGDYGYTF.

CDR3 protein: CASSYSKGREQYF. The DNA of the CDR3 is TGTGCCAGCAGTTACTCGAAGGGGCGAGAGCAGTACTTC. The rearrangement joins TRBV6-5 to TRBJ2-7; maybe TRBD1 (5 bases). This CDR3 is 13 amino acids long. Germline assignment: CDR1 MNHEY and CDR2 SVGAGI. Trimming shortened V by 0 bases and J by 7 bases, and 10 bases separated the two germline ends.

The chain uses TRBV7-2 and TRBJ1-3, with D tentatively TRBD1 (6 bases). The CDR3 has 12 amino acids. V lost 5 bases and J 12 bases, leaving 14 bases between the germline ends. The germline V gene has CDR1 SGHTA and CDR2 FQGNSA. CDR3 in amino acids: CASSLTRDNIYF. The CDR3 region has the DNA TGTGCCAGCAGCCTCACCCGGGACAACATATATTTT.

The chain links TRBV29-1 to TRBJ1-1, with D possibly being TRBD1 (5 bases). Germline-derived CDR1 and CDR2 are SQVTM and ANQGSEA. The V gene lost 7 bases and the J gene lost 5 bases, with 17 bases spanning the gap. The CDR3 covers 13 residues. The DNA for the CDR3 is TGCAGCGACTCGGGCAGTGGGGGGACTGAAGCTTTCTTT. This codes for CSDSGSGGTEAFF.

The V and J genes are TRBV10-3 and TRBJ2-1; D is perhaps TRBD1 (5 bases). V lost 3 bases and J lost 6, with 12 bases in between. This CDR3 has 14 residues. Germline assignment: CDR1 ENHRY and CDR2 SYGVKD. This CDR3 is CAISESPGCNEQFF. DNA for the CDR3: TGTGCCATCAGTGAATCCCCAGGGTGCAATGAGCAGTTCTTC.

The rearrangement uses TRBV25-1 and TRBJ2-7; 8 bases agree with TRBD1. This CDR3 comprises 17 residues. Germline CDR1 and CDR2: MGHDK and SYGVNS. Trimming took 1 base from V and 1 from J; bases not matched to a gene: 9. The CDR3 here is CASSEWITGTGSYEQYF. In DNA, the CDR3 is TGTGCCAGCAGTGAATGGATTACCGGGACAGGATCCTACGAGCAGTACTTC.

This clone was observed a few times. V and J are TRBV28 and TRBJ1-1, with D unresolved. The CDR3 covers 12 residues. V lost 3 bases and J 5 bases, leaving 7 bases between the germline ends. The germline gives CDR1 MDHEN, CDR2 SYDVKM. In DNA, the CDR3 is TGTGCCAGCAGTTTCGGGGAAACTGAAGCTTTCTTT. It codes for CASSFGETEAFF. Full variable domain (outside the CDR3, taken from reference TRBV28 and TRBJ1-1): DVKVTQSSRYLVKRTGEKVFLECVQDMDHENMFWYRQDPGLGLRLIYFSYDVKMKEKGDIPEGYSVSREKKERFSLILESASTNQTSMYLCASSFGETEAFFGQGTRLTVV.

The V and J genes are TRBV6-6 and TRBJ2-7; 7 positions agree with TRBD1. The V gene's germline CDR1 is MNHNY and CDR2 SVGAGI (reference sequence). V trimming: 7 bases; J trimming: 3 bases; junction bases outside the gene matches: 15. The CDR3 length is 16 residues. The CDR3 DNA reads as TGTGCCAGCACCAACGTAAAAGGGGGCCGCGGCTACGAGCAGTACTTC. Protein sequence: CASTNVKGGRGYEQYF.

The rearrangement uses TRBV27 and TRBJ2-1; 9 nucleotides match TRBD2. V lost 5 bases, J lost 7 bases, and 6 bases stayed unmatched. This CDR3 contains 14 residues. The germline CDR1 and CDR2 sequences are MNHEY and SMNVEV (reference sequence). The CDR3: CASSGRGGGNEQFF. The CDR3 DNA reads TGTGCCAGCAGTGGGCGGGGGGGAGGGAATGAGCAGTTCTTC.

The CDR3 DNA sequence: TGCGCCAGCAGTGAGTCCGGGGAGCGGGGAGCCTCCTACAATGAGCAGTTCTTC. Residues: CASSESGERGASYNEQFF. V gene TRBV10-1 combines with J gene TRBJ2-1; 7 bases align to TRBD2. The CDR3 is made up of 18 amino acids. Germline values: CDR1 WNHNN, CDR2 SYGVQD (reference sequence). With 0 bases clipped from V and 0 bases from J, the junction kept 8 bases outside the gene matches.

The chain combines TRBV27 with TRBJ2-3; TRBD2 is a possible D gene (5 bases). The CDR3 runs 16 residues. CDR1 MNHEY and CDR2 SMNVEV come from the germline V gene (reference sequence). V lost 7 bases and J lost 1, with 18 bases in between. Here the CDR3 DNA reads TGTGCCAGCACCCATAAGGCGCCGGGGTGCACAGATACGCAGTATTTT. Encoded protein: CASTHKAPGCTDTQYF.